The 9 T cell receptor beta chains below all came from one sample that was sequenced in a study of Graves' ophthalmopathy and Graves' hyperthyroidism. Amplification from RNA transcripts yielded the TCR beta CDR3 regions. RT-PCR with HTBI primers came first, then second-round multiplex PCR. TCRdb re-derived calls from the multiplex PCR reads in MiXCR, one entry per CDR3 protein. The top ten clones hold approximately 6.5% of a sample with hundreds of thousands of distinct CDR3 sequences, 22% of them seen once. The sample was peripheral blood. These TCRs come from a woman aged 18-29 years with stable Graves' hyperthyroidism. Some clones in this sample may be carry-over from other donors' samples.

Ten or more counts support this clonotype. This rearrangement joins TRBV2 to TRBJ1-1, with TRBD1 as a possible D gene (5 bases). The V gene's germline CDR1 is SNHLY and CDR2 FYNNEI. The CDR3 is 12 residues long. Trimming removed 6 bases at V and 9 bases at J, with 14 bases between. The DNA for the CDR3 is TGTGCCAGCAGACAACAGGCTAGACAAGCTTTCTTT. Residues: CASRQQARQAFF.

This clonotype appeared many times. V usage is TRBV24-1 and J usage is TRBJ2-5; D not certain. With 1 base removed from V and 2 bases from J, the gap between germline ends came to 10 bases. This CDR3 has 15 amino acids. In germline, CDR1 is KGHDR, CDR2 SFDVKD. For the CDR3, the DNA is TGTGCCACCAGTGATTTCTCCAGCCCGCAAGAGACCCAGTACTTC. It encodes CATSDFSSPQETQYF.

In DNA form, the CDR3 reads TGCGCCAGCAGCCACTTGGCTGCGGGGGAGGACGAGCAGTACTTC. It yields the protein CASSHLAAGEDEQYF. The genes are TRBV4-1 and TRBJ2-7; 7 bases agree with TRBD2. J was trimmed by 5 bases and V by 3 bases; bases with no gene match: 10. The V gene's germline CDR1 is MGHRA and CDR2 YSYEKL. The CDR3 contains 15 residues.

This clonotype has just a few counts. The chain combines TRBV19 with TRBJ1-5; no clear D. Trimming took 2 bases from V and 9 from J, leaving 11 bases between them. The V gene's germline CDR1 is LNHDA and CDR2 SQIVND (reference sequence). The CDR3 is 13 residues long. The CDR3 protein is CASSITAVSPQHF. In nucleotides, the CDR3 is TGTGCCAGTAGTATAACGGCCGTCTCGCCCCAGCATTTT.

As for this clonotype: A much larger clone differs from this one at a single base, so this may be a read error. The rearrangement uses TRBV6-1 and TRBJ2-7; D may be TRBD1 (6 bases). The V gene lost 8 bases and the J gene lost 3 bases, with 17 bases spanning the gap. Per the germline V gene, CDR1 is MNHNS and CDR2 is SASEGT. The CDR3 has 14 amino acids. CDR3: CASGDHRAFYEQYF. The CDR3 DNA is TGTGCCAGCGGCGACCACAGGGCATTCTACGAGCAGTACTTC.

This clonotype occurred many times. The chain carries TRBV2 and TRBJ1-1; possibly TRBD1 for D (6 bases). The CDR3 covers 15 residues. CDR1 and CDR2 (germline): SNHLY, FYNNEI. Deletions cut 6 bases from V and 3 bases from J, with 17 bases between. CDR3 sequence: CASRPDSPRHTEAFF. CDR3 in DNA: TGTGCCAGCAGGCCGGACAGCCCTAGGCACACTGAAGCTTTCTTT.

In this sample, this clonotype turned up a few times. This rearrangement joins TRBV11-2 to TRBJ2-7, with no clear D. Trimming cost V 3 bases and J 6 bases, with 9 bases left between them. The CDR3 contains 12 residues. Germline V gene sequence: CDR1 SGHAT, CDR2 FQNNGV. Here the CDR3 DNA reads TGTGCCAGCAGCTTGGGCCAGAGCGAGCAGTACTTC. The encoded protein is CASSLGQSEQYF.

The table lists this clonotype with many counts. V gene TRBV7-2 combines with J gene TRBJ2-2; D is unresolved. Germline loops: CDR1 SGHTA, CDR2 FQGNSA. CDR3 size: 14 residues. V was trimmed by 4 bases and J by 1 base, leaving 7 bases between them. The CDR3 bases are TGTGCCAGCAGCTCTAGAGTGAACACCGGGGAGCTGTTTTTT. It specifies CASSSRVNTGELFF. The variable domain in full, with the rest retrieved from reference TRBV7-2 and TRBJ2-2, is GAGVSQSPSNKVTEKGKDVELRCDPISGHTALYWYRQSLGQGLEFLIYFQGNSAPDKSGLPSDRFSAERTGGSVSTLTIQRTQQEDSAVYLCASSSRVNTGELFFGEGSRLTVL.

This clonotype was seen many times. The rearrangement joins TRBV6-4 to TRBJ1-3; a possible D gene is TRBD1 (5 bases). Germline V CDR1 and CDR2: MRHNA, SNTAGT. This CDR3 has 16 amino acids. With 2 bases removed from V and 4 bases from J, the gap between germline ends came to 15 bases. The CDR3 DNA follows: TGTGCCAGCAGTGACGGGGACCAACGCATAGGAAACACCATATATTTT. Its protein product is CASSDGDQRIGNTIYF.